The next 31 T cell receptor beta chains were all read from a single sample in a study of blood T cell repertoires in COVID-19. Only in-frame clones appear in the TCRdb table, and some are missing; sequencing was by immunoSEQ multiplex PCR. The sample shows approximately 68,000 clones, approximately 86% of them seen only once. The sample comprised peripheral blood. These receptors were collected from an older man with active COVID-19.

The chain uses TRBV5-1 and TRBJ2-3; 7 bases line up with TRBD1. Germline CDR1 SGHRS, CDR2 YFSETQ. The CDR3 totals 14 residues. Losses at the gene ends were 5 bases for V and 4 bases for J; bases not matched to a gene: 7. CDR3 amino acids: CASSLTGISDTQYF. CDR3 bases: TGCGCCAGCAGTCTGACAGGGATTTCAGATACGCAGTATTTT.

CDR3 region: CASSYSGQGTEAFF. CDR3 bases: TGTGCCAGCAGTTACTCGGGACAGGGCACTGAAGCTTTCTTT. The chain combines TRBV6-6 with TRBJ1-1; 9 nucleotides agree with TRBD1. The ends lost 0 bases at V and 4 bases at J; junction bases unmatched: 0. CDR3 length equals 14 residues. Per the germline V gene, CDR1 is MNHNY and CDR2 is SVGAGI (reference sequence).

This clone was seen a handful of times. CDR3 in DNA: TGTGCCAGCAGGCTGGGAGCCGTGAGCACAGATACGCAGTATTTT. Residues: CASRLGAVSTDTQYF. V gene TRBV6-5 combines with J gene TRBJ2-3, with D maybe TRBD2 (5 bases). This CDR3 has 15 amino acids. Deletions cut 6 bases from V and 0 bases from J, with 13 bases between. Per germline, CDR1 MNHEY and CDR2 SVGAGI.

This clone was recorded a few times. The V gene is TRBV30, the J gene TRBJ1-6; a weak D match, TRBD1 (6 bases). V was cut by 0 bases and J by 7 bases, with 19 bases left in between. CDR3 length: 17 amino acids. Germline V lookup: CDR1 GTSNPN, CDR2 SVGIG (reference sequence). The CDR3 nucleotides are TGTGCCTGGAGTGTACTTTATTTGAGGGGGGGGAATTCACCCCTCCACTTT. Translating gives CAWSVLYLRGGNSPLHF.

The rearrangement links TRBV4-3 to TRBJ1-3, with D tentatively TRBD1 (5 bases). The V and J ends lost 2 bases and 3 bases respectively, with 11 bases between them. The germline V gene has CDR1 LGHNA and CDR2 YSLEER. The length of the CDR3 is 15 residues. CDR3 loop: CASSQQDRNGNTIYF. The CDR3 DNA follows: TGCGCCAGCAGCCAACAAGACAGAAATGGAAACACCATATATTTT.

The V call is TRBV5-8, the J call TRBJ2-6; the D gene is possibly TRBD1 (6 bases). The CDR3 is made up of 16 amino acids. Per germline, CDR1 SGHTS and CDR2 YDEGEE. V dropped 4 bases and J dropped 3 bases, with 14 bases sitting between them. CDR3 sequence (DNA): TGTGCCAGCAGCGGAAACAGGGTCGGTGGGGCCAACGTCCTGACTTTC. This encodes CASSGNRVGGANVLTF.

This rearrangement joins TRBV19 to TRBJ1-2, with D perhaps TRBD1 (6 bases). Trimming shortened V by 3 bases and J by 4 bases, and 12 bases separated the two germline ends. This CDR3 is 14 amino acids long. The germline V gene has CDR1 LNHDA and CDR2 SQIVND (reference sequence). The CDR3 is CASSIGQRLYGYTF. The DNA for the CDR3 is TGTGCCAGTAGTATCGGACAGCGCCTCTATGGCTACACCTTC.

The CDR3 DNA follows: TGTGCCAGCAGCTCGACTAGCGGGAGGGAACCCATTCAGTACTTC. Amino acid sequence: CASSSTSGREPIQYF. The gene calls are TRBV6-5 and TRBJ2-4; 14 positions agree with TRBD2. Germline CDR1 is MNHEY and CDR2 is SVGAGI. The J segment lost 9 bases and the V segment lost 6 bases, leaving 7 bases of the junction unmatched. CDR3 size: 15 residues.

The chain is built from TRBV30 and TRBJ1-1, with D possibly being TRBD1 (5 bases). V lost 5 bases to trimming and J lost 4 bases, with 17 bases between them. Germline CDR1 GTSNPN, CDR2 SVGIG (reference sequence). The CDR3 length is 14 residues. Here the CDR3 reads CAWARQQSGTEAFF. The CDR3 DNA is TGTGCCTGGGCACGACAGCAGTCGGGCACTGAAGCTTTCTTT. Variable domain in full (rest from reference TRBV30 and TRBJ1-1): SQTIHQWPATLVQPVGSPLSLECTVEGTSNPNLYWYRQAAGRGLQLLFYSVGIGQISSEVPQNLSASRPQDRQFILSSKKLLLSDSGFYLCAWARQQSGTEAFFGQGTRLTVV.

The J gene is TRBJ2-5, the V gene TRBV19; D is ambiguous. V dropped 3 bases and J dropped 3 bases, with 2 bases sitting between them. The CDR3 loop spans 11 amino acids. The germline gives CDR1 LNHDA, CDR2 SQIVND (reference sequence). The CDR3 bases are TGTGCCAGTAGTATTAAAGAGACCCAGTACTTC. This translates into CASSIKETQYF. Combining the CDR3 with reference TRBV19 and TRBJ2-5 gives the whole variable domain DGGITQSPKYLFRKEGQNVTLSCEQNLNHDAMYWYRQDPGQGLRLIYYSQIVNDFQKGDIAEGYSVSREKKESFPLTVTSAQKNPTAFYLCASSIKETQYFGPGTRLLVL.

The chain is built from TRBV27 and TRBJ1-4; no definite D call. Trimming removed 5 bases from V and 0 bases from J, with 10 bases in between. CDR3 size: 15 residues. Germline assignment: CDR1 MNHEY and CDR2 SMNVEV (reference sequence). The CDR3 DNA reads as TGTGCCAGCAGTGAAACAGCCGCAACTAATGAAAAACTGTTTTTT. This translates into CASSETAATNEKLFF.

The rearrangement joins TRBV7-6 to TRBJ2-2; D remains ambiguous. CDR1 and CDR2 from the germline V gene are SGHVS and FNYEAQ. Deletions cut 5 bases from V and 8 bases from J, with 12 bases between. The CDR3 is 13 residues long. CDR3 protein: CASSPQPSGELFF. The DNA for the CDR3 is TGTGCCAGCAGCCCACAGCCAAGTGGGGAGCTGTTTTTT.

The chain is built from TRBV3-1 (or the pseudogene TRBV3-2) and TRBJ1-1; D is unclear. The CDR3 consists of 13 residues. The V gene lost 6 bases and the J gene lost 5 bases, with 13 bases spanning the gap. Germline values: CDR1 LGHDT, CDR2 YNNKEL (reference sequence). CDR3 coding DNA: TGTGCCAGCAGTAAGAGTCCGGGGACTGAAGCTTTCTTT. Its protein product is CASSKSPGTEAFF.

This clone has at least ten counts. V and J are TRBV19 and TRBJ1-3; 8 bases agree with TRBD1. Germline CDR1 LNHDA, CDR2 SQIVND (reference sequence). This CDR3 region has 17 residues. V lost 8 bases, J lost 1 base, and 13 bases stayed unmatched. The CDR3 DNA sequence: TGTGCCAGTTTTGCGGCGAACAGGGGGAGATCTGGAAACACCATATATTTT. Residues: CASFAANRGRSGNTIYF.

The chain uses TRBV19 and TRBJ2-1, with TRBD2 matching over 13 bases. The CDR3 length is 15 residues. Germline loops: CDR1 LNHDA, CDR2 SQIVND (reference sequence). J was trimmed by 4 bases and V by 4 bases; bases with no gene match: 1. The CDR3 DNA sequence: TGTGCCAGTAGTACACTAGCGGGAGGGTACAATGAGCAGTTCTTC. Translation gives CASSTLAGGYNEQFF. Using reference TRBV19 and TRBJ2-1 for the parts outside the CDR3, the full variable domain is DGGITQSPKYLFRKEGQNVTLSCEQNLNHDAMYWYRQDPGQGLRLIYYSQIVNDFQKGDIAEGYSVSREKKESFPLTVTSAQKNPTAFYLCASSTLAGGYNEQFFGPGTRLTVL.

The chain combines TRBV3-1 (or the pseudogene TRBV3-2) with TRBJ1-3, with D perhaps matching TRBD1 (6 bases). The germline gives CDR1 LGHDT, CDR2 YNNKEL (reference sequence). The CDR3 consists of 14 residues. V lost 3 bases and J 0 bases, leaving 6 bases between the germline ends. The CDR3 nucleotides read TGTGCCAGCAGCCAGGGGGCCTCTGGAAACACCATATATTTT. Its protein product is CASSQGASGNTIYF.

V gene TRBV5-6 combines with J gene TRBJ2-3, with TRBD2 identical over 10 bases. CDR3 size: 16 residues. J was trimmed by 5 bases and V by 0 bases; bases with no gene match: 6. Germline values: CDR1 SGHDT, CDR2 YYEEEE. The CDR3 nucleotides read TGTGCCAGCAGCTTGGTTTCTAGCGGGGGCGGAGATACGCAGTATTTT. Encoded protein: CASSLVSSGGGDTQYF.

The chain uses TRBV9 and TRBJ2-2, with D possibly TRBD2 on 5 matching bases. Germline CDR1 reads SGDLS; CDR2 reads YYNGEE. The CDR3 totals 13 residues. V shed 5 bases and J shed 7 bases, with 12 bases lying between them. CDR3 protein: CASSGVEVGELFF. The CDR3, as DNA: TGTGCCAGCAGTGGGGTGGAGGTCGGGGAGCTGTTTTTT. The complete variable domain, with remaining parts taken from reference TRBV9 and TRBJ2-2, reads DSGVTQTPKHLITATGQRVTLRCSPRSGDLSVYWYQQSLDQGLQFLIQYYNGEERAKGNILERFSAQQFPDLHSELNLSSLELGDSALYFCASSGVEVGELFFGEGSRLTVL.

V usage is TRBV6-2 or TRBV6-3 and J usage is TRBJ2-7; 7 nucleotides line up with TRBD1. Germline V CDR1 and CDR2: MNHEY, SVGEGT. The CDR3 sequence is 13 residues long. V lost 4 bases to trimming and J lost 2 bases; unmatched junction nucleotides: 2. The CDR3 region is CASSFDRAYEQYF. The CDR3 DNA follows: TGTGCCAGCAGTTTTGACAGGGCCTACGAGCAGTACTTC.

CDR3 DNA: TGTGCCAGCAGTTTAGGTGGCAAAGAGACCCAGTACTTC. Its protein is CASSLGGKETQYF. The chain recombines TRBV28 with TRBJ2-5, with D unresolved. Trimming removed 2 bases at V and 3 bases at J, with 7 bases between. The CDR3 contains 13 residues. CDR1 is MDHEN and CDR2 is SYDVKM in the germline V gene. Looking up the rest from reference TRBV28 and TRBJ2-5 gives the full variable domain: DVKVTQSSRYLVKRTGEKVFLECVQDMDHENMFWYRQDPGLGLRLIYFSYDVKMKEKGDIPEGYSVSREKKERFSLILESASTNQTSMYLCASSLGGKETQYFGPGTRLLVL.

CDR3 DNA sequence: TGTGCCAGCAGTTCCTACAGGGGACCCGAGCAGTACTTC. It specifies CASSSYRGPEQYF. V is TRBV27 and J is TRBJ2-7, with 7 positions matching TRBD1. The CDR3 spans 13 residues. V was clipped by 4 bases and J by 6 bases; unmatched bases: 6. Looked up from germline, CDR1 is MNHEY and CDR2 is SMNVEV (reference sequence).

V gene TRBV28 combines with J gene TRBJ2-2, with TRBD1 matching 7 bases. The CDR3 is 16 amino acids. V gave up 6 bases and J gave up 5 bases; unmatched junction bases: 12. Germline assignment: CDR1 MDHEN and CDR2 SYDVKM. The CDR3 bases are TGTGCCAGCAGAATGGCAGGGGGTCTTGAGACCGGGGAGCTGTTTTTT. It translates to CASRMAGGLETGELFF.

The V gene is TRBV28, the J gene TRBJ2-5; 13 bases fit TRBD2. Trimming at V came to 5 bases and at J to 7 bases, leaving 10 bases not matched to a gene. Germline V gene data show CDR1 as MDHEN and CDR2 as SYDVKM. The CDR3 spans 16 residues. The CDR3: CASSVLAGGPVGTQYF. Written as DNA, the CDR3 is TGTGCCAGCAGTGTACTAGCGGGAGGGCCCGTGGGGACCCAGTACTTC.

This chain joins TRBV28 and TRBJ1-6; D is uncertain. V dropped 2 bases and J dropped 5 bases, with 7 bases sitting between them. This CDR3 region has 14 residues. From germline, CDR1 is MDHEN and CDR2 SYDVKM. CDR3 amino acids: CASSLGQNNSPLHF. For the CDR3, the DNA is TGTGCCAGCAGTTTAGGGCAGAATAATTCACCCCTCCACTTT.

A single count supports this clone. Here the CDR3 DNA reads TGCAGCGCCACAGGGGTTAAGGTGAACACTGAAGCTTTCTTT. Translation: CSATGVKVNTEAFF. The rearrangement uses TRBV29-1 and TRBJ1-1; 7 positions agree with TRBD1. From germline, CDR1 is SQVTM and CDR2 ANQGSEA. Germline trimming cut 7 bases from V and 0 bases from J; bases unmatched to any gene: 8. This CDR3 spans 14 amino acids.

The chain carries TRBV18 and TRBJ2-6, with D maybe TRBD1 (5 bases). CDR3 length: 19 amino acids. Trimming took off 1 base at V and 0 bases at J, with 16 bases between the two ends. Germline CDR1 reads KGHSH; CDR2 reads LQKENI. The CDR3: CASSPLGQGFDSGANVLTF. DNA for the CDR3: TGTGCCAGCTCACCACTGGGGCAGGGCTTTGACTCTGGGGCCAACGTCCTGACTTTC.

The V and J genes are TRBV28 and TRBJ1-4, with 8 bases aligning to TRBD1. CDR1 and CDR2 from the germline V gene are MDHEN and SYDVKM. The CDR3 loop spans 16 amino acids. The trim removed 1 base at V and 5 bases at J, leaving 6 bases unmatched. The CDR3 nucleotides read TGTGCCAGCAGTTTATTTTGGCGGGACAGGAATGAAAAACTGTTTTTT. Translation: CASSLFWRDRNEKLFF.

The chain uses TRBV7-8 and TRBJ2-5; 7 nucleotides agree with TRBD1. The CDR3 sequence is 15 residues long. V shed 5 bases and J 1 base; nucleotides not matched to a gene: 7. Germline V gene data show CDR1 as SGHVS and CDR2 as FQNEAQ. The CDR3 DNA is TGTGCCAGCAGCGTACAGGGGACCACCCAAGAGACCCAGTACTTC. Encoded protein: CASSVQGTTQETQYF.

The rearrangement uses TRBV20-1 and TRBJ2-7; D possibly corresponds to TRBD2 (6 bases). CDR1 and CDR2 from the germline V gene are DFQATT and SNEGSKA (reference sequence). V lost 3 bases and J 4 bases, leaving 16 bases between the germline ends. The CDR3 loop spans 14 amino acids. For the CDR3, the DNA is TGCAGTGCTAGTCCCAGCGGGCGTCTTTACGAGCAGTACTTC. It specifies CSASPSGRLYEQYF.

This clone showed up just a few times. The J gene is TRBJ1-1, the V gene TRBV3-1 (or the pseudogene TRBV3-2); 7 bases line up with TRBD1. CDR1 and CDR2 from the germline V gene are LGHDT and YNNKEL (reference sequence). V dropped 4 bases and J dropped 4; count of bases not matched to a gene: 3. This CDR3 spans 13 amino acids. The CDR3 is CASSPDRVTEAFF. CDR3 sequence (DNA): TGTGCCAGCAGCCCTGACAGGGTCACTGAAGCTTTCTTT.

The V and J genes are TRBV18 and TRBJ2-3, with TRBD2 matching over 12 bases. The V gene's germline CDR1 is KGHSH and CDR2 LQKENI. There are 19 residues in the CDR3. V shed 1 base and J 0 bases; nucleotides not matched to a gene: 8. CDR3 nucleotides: TGTGCCAGCTCACCACGACAGTACGGACTAGCGGGAAGCACAGATACGCAGTATTTT. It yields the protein CASSPRQYGLAGSTDTQYF.